This TCR beta chain emerged from a study of shared clonotypes between healthy human individuals. This clone has just one count. For sorted subsets, roughly 210 ng DNA per replicate equaled about 30,000 T cell genomes. The method was immunoSEQ multiplex PCR; TCRdb's version includes in-frame clones alone and lacks a portion of them. The sample consists of approximately 2.1 million clones, approximately 93% of them appearing once. V was trimmed by 5 bases and J by 1 base, leaving 24 bases between them. This CDR3 region has 19 residues. The germline V gene encodes CDR1 MDHEN and CDR2 SYDVKM. This TCR was recovered from a man younger than 30 in good health. Some clones in this sample may be carry-over from other donors' samples. Sequencing used naive CD4+ T cells from PBMCs. The subset was: CD45RA+ positively selected. This rearrangement joins TRBV28 to TRBJ1-5; tentatively, D is TRBD1 (5 bases). Written as DNA, the CDR3 is TGTGCCAGCAGTCTCACCTGGGGAGGGGCCATTGCCAGCAATCAGCCCCAGCATTTT. This translates into CASSLTWGGAIASNQPQHF.